Only a few counts were recorded for the clone carrying this TCR beta chain. Its antigen is not known. This record comes from a study of regulatory T cells in long-lasting Graves disease. Time point: newly diagnosed GD, antithyroid drugs for less than 3 months. After RNA was extracted from PBMCs, the TCR library was made from it. All patients originated from an endocrinology department located in Xi'an, China. The CDR3 has 15 residues. Losses at the gene ends were 3 bases for V and 6 bases for J; bases not matched to a gene: 8. Germline lookup yields CDR1 ENHRY and CDR2 SYGVKD. The study's findings and limits: Persistent Graves' patients showed reduced TCR diversity versus newly diagnosed patients.

Arm-PCR with iRepertoire HTBI primers amplified the CDR3 regions for these TCR beta libraries. TCRdb fed the multiplex PCR reads into MiXCR, producing one record per CDR3 protein. The sample lists almost 450,000 distinct CDR3 sequences, around 17% occurring once. These data were also reused for a study on T cells in Graves' hyperthyroidism and ophthalmopathy. That paper notes: For ophthalmopathy, model prediction preceded onset by a median roughly 5.9 months.

Source: peripheral blood mononuclear cells (PBMCs), taken at new diagnosis, from a patient treated with antithyroid drugs. This sequence joins TRBV10-3 and TRBJ2-1; 7 bases are a match to TRBD2. The clonotype comes from a woman aged 25 to 39 with Graves disease. The CDR3 DNA reads as TGTGCCATCAGTGATAAGTGGGAGGGATCCAATGAGCAGTTCTTC. It specifies CAISDKWEGSNEQFF.